These 19 T cell receptor beta chains came from one sample sequenced in a study of cytomegalovirus exposure and HLA in healthy donors. PCR involved 60 Vbeta and 13 Jbeta primers. The data were produced by immunoSEQ multiplex PCR, yet TCRdb's version contains in-frame clones alone and is incomplete. The table shows about 300,000 clones, with roughly 85% occurring only once. The sequencing sample was made of PBMCs. All receptors come from a middle-aged man in good health and CMV-seropositive.

This clone was seen only once. The rearrangement uses TRBV27 and TRBJ1-5; possible D gene TRBD1, 5 bases. Between the trimmed V and J ends, which lost 6 bases and 2 bases, there was a span of 11 bases. This CDR3 has 14 residues. Germline assignment: CDR1 MNHEY and CDR2 SMNVEV (reference sequence). The CDR3 here is CASRDSLGNQPQHF. CDR3 coding DNA: TGTGCCAGCAGAGACAGCCTTGGCAATCAGCCCCAGCATTTT.

V usage is TRBV2 and J usage is TRBJ2-5; D is perhaps TRBD2 (5 bases). CDR1 is SNHLY, CDR2 FYNNEI, per germline. V was pared by 6 bases and J by 0 bases, with 14 bases between. The CDR3 has 15 residues. In DNA, the CDR3 is TGTGCCAGCAGCTCTACTAGAGCGGACCAAGAGACCCAGTACTTC. It encodes CASSSTRADQETQYF. Together with reference TRBV2 and TRBJ2-5, the CDR3 gives the full variable domain: EPEVTQTPSHQVTQMGQEVILRCVPISNHLYFYWYRQILGQKVEFLVSFYNNEISEKSEIFDDQFSVERPDGSNFTLKIRSTKLEDSAMYFCASSSTRADQETQYFGPGTRLLVL.

The rearrangement joins TRBV2 to TRBJ1-6; 7 nucleotides align to TRBD1. V shed 4 bases and J 5 bases; nucleotides not matched to a gene: 5. Germline V gene data show CDR1 as SNHLY and CDR2 as FYNNEI. The CDR3 has 15 amino acids. CDR3 sequence (DNA): TGTGCCAGCAGTGGACAGGGTACTAATAATTCACCCCTCCACTTT. It translates to CASSGQGTNNSPLHF.

This clone was detected a few times. The chain is built from TRBV5-6 and TRBJ1-5; D is unclear. With 2 bases removed from V and 0 bases from J, the gap between germline ends came to 12 bases. This CDR3 spans 16 amino acids. CDR1 and CDR2 from the germline V gene are SGHDT and YYEEEE. DNA for the CDR3: TGTGCCAGCAGCTTAGGGCCAGACTATAGCAATCAGCCCCAGCATTTT. It is translated as CASSLGPDYSNQPQHF.

V and J are TRBV7-3 and TRBJ2-1; 11 bases fit TRBD1. Unmatched junction bases numbered 3, after V lost 4 bases and J lost 7 bases. This CDR3 has 14 amino acids. The germline V gene has CDR1 SGHTA and CDR2 FQGTGA. The chain's CDR3 is CASSSDRGRNEQFF. The CDR3 nucleotides read TGTGCCAGCAGCTCGGACAGGGGGCGGAATGAGCAGTTCTTC. Together with reference TRBV7-3 and TRBJ2-1, the CDR3 gives the full variable domain: GAGVSQTPSNKVTEKGKYVELRCDPISGHTALYWYRQSLGQGPEFLIYFQGTGAADDSGLPNDRFFAVRPEGSVSTLKIQRTERGDSAVYLCASSSDRGRNEQFFGPGTRLTVL.

The gene calls are TRBV6-5 and TRBJ2-7, with D unresolved. The V end was cut by 5 bases, the J end by 5 bases, with 16 bases between. The CDR3 spans 14 residues. CDR1 is MNHEY, CDR2 SVGAGI, per germline. The CDR3 sequence: CASSRPLEEHEQYF. CDR3 bases: TGTGCCAGCAGTCGCCCTTTAGAGGAGCACGAGCAGTACTTC.

This chain connects TRBV4-3 to TRBJ2-7; D perhaps matches TRBD1 (6 bases). CDR3 size: 14 residues. Germline CDR1 reads LGHNA; CDR2 reads YSLEER. V shed 1 base and J shed 3 bases, with 10 bases lying between them. CDR3 nucleotides: TGCGCCAGCAGCCAAGGGCGCAGGGGCTACGAGCAGTACTTC. Protein product: CASSQGRRGYEQYF.

This rearrangement joins TRBV7-9 to TRBJ1-1, with D possibly being TRBD1 (5 bases). Germline assignment: CDR1 SEHNR and CDR2 FQNEAQ (reference sequence). The CDR3 sequence is 13 residues long. Trimming removed 6 bases from V and 1 base from J, with 9 bases in between. The CDR3 coding sequence is TGTGCCAGCAGACCTGACAGGAACACTGAAGCTTTCTTT. Protein product: CASRPDRNTEAFF.

This chain connects TRBV28 to TRBJ2-7, with 8 bases aligning to TRBD2. Germline CDR1 and CDR2: MDHEN and SYDVKM. The CDR3 has 15 residues. V lost 2 bases, J lost 2 bases, and 5 bases stayed unmatched. The CDR3 loop reads CASSLGLAGPYEQYF. The CDR3, as DNA: TGTGCCAGCAGTTTAGGGCTAGCGGGCCCCTACGAGCAGTACTTC.

The chain is built from TRBV2 and TRBJ2-7, with D unresolved. This CDR3 is built from 10 residues. The germline V gene has CDR1 SNHLY and CDR2 FYNNEI. Trimming removed 6 bases at V and 5 bases at J, with 5 bases between. The CDR3 nucleotides read TGTGCCAGCAGCAGGAACGAGCAGTACTTC. It encodes CASSRNEQYF.

V is TRBV25-1 and J is TRBJ2-3, with D possibly being TRBD2 (5 bases). Trimming shortened V by 2 bases and J by 5 bases, and 11 bases separated the two germline ends. CDR1 MGHDK and CDR2 SYGVNS come from the germline V gene. The CDR3 is made up of 14 amino acids. CDR3 loop: CASSEAGEGDTQYF. The CDR3 DNA is TGTGCCAGCAGTGAAGCGGGCGAGGGAGATACGCAGTATTTT.

The chain joins TRBV19 to TRBJ2-5, with TRBD1 matching 7 bases. CDR1 is LNHDA and CDR2 is SQIVND in the germline V gene (reference sequence). The CDR3 is 16 amino acids. With 3 bases clipped from V and 0 bases from J, the junction kept 7 bases outside the gene matches. The DNA for the CDR3 is TGTGCCAGTAGTATGGGCGAAGGGACAGACCAAGAGACCCAGTACTTC. Protein: CASSMGEGTDQETQYF. Full variable domain (outside the CDR3, taken from reference TRBV19 and TRBJ2-5): DGGITQSPKYLFRKEGQNVTLSCEQNLNHDAMYWYRQDPGQGLRLIYYSQIVNDFQKGDIAEGYSVSREKKESFPLTVTSAQKNPTAFYLCASSMGEGTDQETQYFGPGTRLLVL.

This clone was seen once. The rearrangement uses TRBV7-8 and TRBJ2-5; tentatively, D is TRBD1 (5 bases). Germline CDR1 and CDR2: SGHVS and FQNEAQ. Trimming pared 0 bases from V and 2 bases from J, leaving 10 bases between. The length of the CDR3 is 15 residues. The CDR3 region is CASSLAWTSQETQYF. CDR3 coding DNA: TGTGCCAGCAGCTTAGCGTGGACATCTCAAGAGACCCAGTACTTC.

The chain combines TRBV4-3 with TRBJ1-4; 7 bases fit TRBD1. Germline CDR1 is LGHNA and CDR2 is YSLEER. This CDR3 spans 19 amino acids. Trimming took 0 bases from V and 8 from J; bases not matched to a gene: 18. The CDR3 loop reads CASSQDPPGQTMLTEKLFF. The CDR3 nucleotides are TGCGCCAGCAGCCAAGATCCCCCGGGACAGACTATGCTTACGGAAAAACTGTTTTTT.

The CDR3 sequence: CASKNRGNTEAFF. DNA of the CDR3: TGTGCCAGCAAGAACAGGGGGAACACTGAAGCTTTCTTT. V gene TRBV6-1 combines with J gene TRBJ1-1; 7 bases are shared with TRBD1. With 7 bases clipped from V and 1 base from J, the junction kept 3 bases outside the gene matches. The CDR3 totals 13 residues. Germline CDR1 MNHNS, CDR2 SASEGT.

The chain uses TRBV6-5 and TRBJ1-1; TRBD1 aligns across 7 bases. J was trimmed by 3 bases and V by 2 bases; bases with no gene match: 3. The CDR3 covers 14 residues. Looked up from germline, CDR1 is MNHEY and CDR2 is SVGAGI. CDR3 sequence reads: CASSYGTVDTEAFF. DNA for the CDR3: TGTGCCAGCAGTTACGGGACAGTTGACACTGAAGCTTTCTTT.

The rearrangement joins TRBV6-6 to TRBJ2-5; 7 nucleotides align to TRBD2. CDR1 and CDR2 from the germline V gene are MNHNY and SVGAGI (reference sequence). The ends lost 6 bases at V and 4 bases at J; junction bases unmatched: 5. The CDR3 extends over 13 amino acids. The CDR3 here is CASSLASGETQYF. The DNA of the CDR3 is TGTGCCAGCAGCCTAGCTAGCGGAGAGACCCAGTACTTC.

J is TRBJ2-1 and V is TRBV9, with TRBD1 identical over 9 bases. The CDR3 sequence is 15 residues long. CDR1 is SGDLS, CDR2 YYNGEE, per germline. After removal of 0 bases from V and 4 bases from J, the junction contained 2 bases not matched to a gene. The CDR3 is CASSVDRGLYNEQFF. The CDR3 nucleotides read TGTGCCAGCAGCGTAGACAGGGGGCTGTACAATGAGCAGTTCTTC. Full variable domain (rest looked up from reference TRBV9 and TRBJ2-1): DSGVTQTPKHLITATGQRVTLRCSPRSGDLSVYWYQQSLDQGLQFLIQYYNGEERAKGNILERFSAQQFPDLHSELNLSSLELGDSALYFCASSVDRGLYNEQFFGPGTRLTVL.

The chain combines TRBV27 with TRBJ2-2; 12 positions match TRBD1. The germline CDR1 and CDR2 sequences are MNHEY and SMNVEV (reference sequence). J lost 6 bases, V lost 6 bases, and 5 bases had no gene match. The CDR3 totals 15 residues. The CDR3 DNA reads TGTGCCAGCAGCTCGGGACAGGGGGCTCCCGGGGAGCTGTTTTTT. Its protein is CASSSGQGAPGELFF.